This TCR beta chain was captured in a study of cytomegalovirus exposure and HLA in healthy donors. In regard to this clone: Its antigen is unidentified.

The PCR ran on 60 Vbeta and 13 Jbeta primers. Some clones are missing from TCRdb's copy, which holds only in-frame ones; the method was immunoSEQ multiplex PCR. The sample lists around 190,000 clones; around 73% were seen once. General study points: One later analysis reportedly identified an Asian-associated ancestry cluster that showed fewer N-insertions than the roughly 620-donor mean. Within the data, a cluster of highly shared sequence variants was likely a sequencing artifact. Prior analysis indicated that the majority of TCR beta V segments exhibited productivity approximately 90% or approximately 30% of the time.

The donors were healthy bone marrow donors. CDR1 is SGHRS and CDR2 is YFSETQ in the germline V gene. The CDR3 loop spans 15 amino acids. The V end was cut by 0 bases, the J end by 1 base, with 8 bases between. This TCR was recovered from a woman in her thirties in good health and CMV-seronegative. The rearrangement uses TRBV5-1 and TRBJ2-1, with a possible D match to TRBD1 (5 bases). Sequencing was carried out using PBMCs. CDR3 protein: CASSLEGVSYNEQFF. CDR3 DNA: TGCGCCAGCAGCTTGGAAGGGGTTTCCTACAATGAGCAGTTCTTC.